This T cell receptor beta chain was captured by sequencing in a study of tumor-infiltrating lymphocytes in primary liver carcinoma. General study points: Blood trailed tumors significantly in top-250-clone fraction (p = 0.039).

cDNA specific to TCR beta was made from 450 to 650 ng of total RNA, with a constant-region primer employed for priming. Slightly modified ARM-PCR, run as three nested multiplex PCR rounds, produced the TCR beta libraries. PCR rounds one and two used TRBV1-TRBV30 forward primers with a C-beta reverse primer for around 11 cycles each. TCRdb processed the multiplex PCR reads anew with MiXCR; each CDR3 protein has one entry. This table holds more than 60,000 distinct CDR3 sequences, over 60% found once. This CDR3 contains 14 residues. CDR1 and CDR2 from the germline V gene are SGHAT and FQNNGV. With regard to this clonotype: The antigen remains unidentified. One end of the junction does not line up with germline, which may come from a read error.

Co-extraction of RNA and DNA was performed on roughly 17-32 mg of unsorted bulk tissue. This chain uses TRBV11-2 with TRBJ1-4; maybe TRBD1 (5 bases). The clonotype was recovered from a man between 40 and 49 years old with primary liver carcinoma and hepatitis B virus infection. The sample taken for sequencing was liver tumor tissue from sampling region 4. Subset in this sample: tumor region T4, right-lateral pole. CDR3 nucleotides: TGTGCAAGCAGCTTAGAGCCTGGGGACGAAAAACTGTTTTTT. This codes for CASSLEPGDEKLFF.